The 7 T cell receptor beta chains in this list originate from one sample, sequenced in a study of blood T cell repertoires in COVID-19. Using immunoSEQ multiplex PCR, the repertoire was profiled, and TCRdb retains in-frame clones only, with some absent. The data show fewer than 300,000 clones, roughly 93% seen once. Input material: PBMCs or T cells enriched from blood (not recorded which). These receptors originate from a woman aged 40 to 49 with acute COVID-19.

The chain carries TRBV5-4 and TRBJ1-2, with D possibly matching TRBD1 (6 bases). V was shortened by 0 bases and J by 4 bases, with 16 bases between the two germline ends. Germline assignment: CDR1 SGHNT and CDR2 YYREEE (reference sequence). CDR3 length equals 16 residues. CDR3 region: CASSLEPGAVSYGYTF. CDR3 in DNA: TGTGCCAGCAGCTTGGAACCAGGGGCAGTTTCCTATGGCTACACCTTC.

The CDR3 is CASSEELGRVYGYTF. The DNA of the CDR3 is TGTGCCAGCAGTGAAGAATTGGGGCGCGTCTATGGCTACACCTTC. The chain has TRBV6-1 and TRBJ1-2, with a weak D call TRBD1 (5 bases). The CDR3 length is 15 residues. The ends were cut back, 1 base at V and 4 bases at J, with 13 bases in the middle. Germline CDR1 MNHNS, CDR2 SASEGT.

The chain joins TRBV5-1 to TRBJ2-4, with D hard to call. The CDR3 is 13 residues long. Trimming stripped 4 bases from V and 1 base from J, with 6 bases between. Germline V CDR1 and CDR2: SGHRS, YFSETQ. The CDR3 sequence: CASSPEAKNIQYF. The CDR3 DNA sequence: TGCGCCAGCAGCCCGGAGGCCAAAAACATTCAGTACTTC.

The J gene is TRBJ2-7, the V gene TRBV7-9; 8 bases fit TRBD1. The junction had 7 bases not matched to a gene; V was cut back by 0 bases and J by 3 bases. The CDR3 totals 16 residues. Germline V gene sequence: CDR1 SEHNR, CDR2 FQNEAQ (reference sequence). The CDR3 DNA is TGTGCCAGCAGCTTAGCTAGGGACAGGAATTACTACGAGCAGTACTTC. Amino acids: CASSLARDRNYYEQYF. The full variable domain, its missing parts supplied by reference TRBV7-9 and TRBJ2-7, is DTGVSQNPRHKITKRGQNVTFRCDPISEHNRLYWYRQTLGQGPEFLTYFQNEAQLEKSRLLSDRFSAERPKGSFSTLEIQRTEQGDSAMYLCASSLARDRNYYEQYFGPGTRLTVT.

The chain couples TRBV19 to TRBJ2-1, with 11 bases lining up with TRBD1. This CDR3 comprises 15 residues. Germline loops: CDR1 LNHDA, CDR2 SQIVND (reference sequence). V dropped 7 bases and J dropped 4; count of bases not matched to a gene: 6. CDR3 residues: CASTSGTGGYNEQFF. DNA for the CDR3: TGTGCCAGTACCTCCGGGACAGGGGGATACAATGAGCAGTTCTTC.

This clone has a handful of counts. The V gene is TRBV4-1, the J gene TRBJ1-2; 7 bases line up with TRBD1. Germline values: CDR1 MGHRA, CDR2 YSYEKL. The junction had 6 bases not matched to a gene; V was cut back by 1 base and J by 4 bases. This CDR3 is built from 15 residues. This chain's CDR3 is CASSQAAGGSYGYTF. The CDR3 region has the DNA TGCGCCAGCAGCCAAGCGGCAGGGGGTAGCTATGGCTACACCTTC.

This clone was seen a single time. The chain links TRBV19 to TRBJ2-7; 9 nucleotides agree with TRBD1. Germline CDR1 is LNHDA and CDR2 is SQIVND (reference sequence). V shed 6 bases, J shed 1 base, and the junction held 1 base outside the gene matches. The CDR3 spans 13 residues. The CDR3 loop reads CASRGTGSYEQYF. The CDR3 DNA reads as TGTGCCAGTAGAGGGACAGGGTCCTACGAGCAGTACTTC.